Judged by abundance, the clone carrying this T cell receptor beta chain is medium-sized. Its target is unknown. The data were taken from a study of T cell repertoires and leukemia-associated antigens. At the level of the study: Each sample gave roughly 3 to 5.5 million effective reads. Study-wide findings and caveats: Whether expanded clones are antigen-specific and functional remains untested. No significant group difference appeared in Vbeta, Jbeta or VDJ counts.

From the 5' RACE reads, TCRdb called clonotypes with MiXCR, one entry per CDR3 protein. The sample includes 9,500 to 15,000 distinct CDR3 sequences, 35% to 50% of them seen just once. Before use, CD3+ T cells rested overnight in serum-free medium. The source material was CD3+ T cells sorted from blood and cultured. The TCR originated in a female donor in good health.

CDR3 in amino acids: CASSPLRGSNQPQHF. CDR3 coding DNA: TGTGCCAGCAGCCCTCTTCGCGGTAGCAATCAGCCCCAGCATTTT. V usage is TRBV11-2 and J usage is TRBJ1-5; D uncertain. The CDR3 is 15 amino acids. CDR1 and CDR2 (germline): SGHAT, FQNNGV. Trimming cost V 5 bases and J 0 bases, with 11 bases left between them. Filled out from reference TRBV11-2 and TRBJ1-5, the complete variable domain reads EAGVAQSPRYKIIEKRQSVAFWCNPISGHATLYWYQQILGQGPKLLIQFQNNGVVDDSQLPKDRFSAERLKGVDSTLKIQPAKLEDSAVYLCASSPLRGSNQPQHFGDGTRLSIL.